Listed below are T cell receptor beta chains from one sample, sequenced in a study of vaccination and CD4 T cells after COVID-19. The antigens for these receptors are not known. TCRdb re-analysed the PCR reads in MiXCR, keeping a single row per CDR3 protein. This table has roughly 14,000 distinct CDR3 sequences, 30% to 40% appearing once. Sequencing was performed on CD4+ T cells from blood, cultured in vitro, taken before SARS-CoV-2 vaccination. All receptors derive from a human donor who had recovered from COVID-19. CDR3s include the opening cysteine and the closing phenylalanine or tryptophan. Each record gives: J gene, clone size, D gene, V gene, CDR3 length, CDR3 protein, CDR3 DNA. The D gene is left open where the match is weak. Size values are once, few and many counts, or a class for expanded clones, and some rows have none.

TRBJ1-3 - - TRBV20-1 16 CSARSNSGHDGNTIYF TGCAGTGCTAGATCGAATAGTGGACACGATGGAAACACCATATATTTT
TRBJ2-3 - - TRBV6-2/TRBV6-3 12 CASRSRTVFQYF TGTGCCAGCAGGTCCAGAACGGTCTTCCAGTATTTT
TRBJ2-2 - TRBD1 TRBV6-4 14 CASSLDRGTGELFF TGTGCCAGCAGTCTGGACAGGGGCACCGGGGAGCTGTTTTTT
TRBJ2-5 - TRBD1 TRBV6-1 14 CASRSQGLQETQYF TGTGCCAGCAGGTCACAGGGGCTCCAAGAGACCCAGTACTTC
TRBJ2-7 few - TRBV20-1 14 CSASARTGTYEQYF TGCAGTGCTAGTGCCCGTACAGGAACCTACGAGCAGTACTTC
TRBJ1-6 few - TRBV20-1 14 CSARLTGENSPLHF TGCAGTGCTAGGTTGACCGGGGAAAATTCACCCCTCCACTTT
TRBJ1-1 few TRBD1 TRBV7-2 15 CASSLAGQSGTEAFF TGTGCCAGCAGCTTAGCGGGACAGAGTGGGACTGAAGCTTTCTTT
TRBJ1-5 few TRBD1 TRBV19 14 CASTKQGAGQPQHF TGTGCCAGTACTAAACAGGGGGCAGGGCAGCCCCAGCATTTT
TRBJ1-1 - - TRBV18 18 CASSPFQARITLNTEAFF TGTGCCAGCTCACCATTTCAGGCACGGATAACCTTGAACACTGAAGCTTTCTTT
TRBJ1-2 - - TRBV23-1 14 CASSLRDTLGGYTF TGCGCCAGCAGTCTCCGGGACACCTTGGGAGGCTACACCTTC
TRBJ2-2 - TRBD1 TRBV20-1 14 CSARQGAGTGELFF TGCAGTGCTCGACAGGGGGCAGGCACCGGGGAGCTGTTTTTT
TRBJ1-6 once - TRBV6-5 13 CASSYGNNSPLHF TGTGCCAGCAGTTACGGGAATAATTCACCCCTCCACTTT
TRBJ1-5 - - TRBV19 14 CASSVSGSNQPQHF TGTGCCAGTAGTGTTTCAGGGAGCAATCAGCCCCAGCATTTT
TRBJ2-3 - - TRBV20-1 14 CSARDFSNTDMQYF TGCAGTGCTAGAGACTTTTCCAACACAGATATGCAGTATTTT
TRBJ2-2 - - TRBV27 14 CATGRSKTPGELFF TGTGCCACAGGGAGGAGTAAGACCCCCGGGGAGCTGTTTTTT
TRBJ1-1 - - TRBV6-2/TRBV6-3 14 CASSRTRTPTEAFF TGTGCCAGCAGCCGGACACGGACCCCCACTGAAGCTTTCTTT
TRBJ1-4 few - TRBV11-3 14 CASSSRGGNEKLFF TGTGCCAGCAGTTCCAGGGGCGGTAATGAAAAACTGTTTTTT
TRBJ2-1 - TRBD1 TRBV7-3 17 CASSSGPGQGLGNEQFF TGTGCCAGCAGCTCCGGACCCGGACAGGGGCTGGGCAATGAGCAGTTCTTC
TRBJ2-4 - - TRBV6-1 15 CASSGPGLGKNIQYF TGTGCCAGCAGTGGCCCCGGTCTAGGCAAAAACATTCAGTACTTC
TRBJ2-7 few TRBD2 TRBV6-2/TRBV6-3 16 CASTSRTSGVTYEQYF TGTGCCAGCACTTCACGGACTAGCGGGGTGACCTACGAGCAGTACTTC
TRBJ2-3 few - TRBV7-2 11 CASSLTDTQYF TGTGCCAGCAGCTTGACAGATACGCAGTATTTT
TRBJ1-1 - - TRBV7-9 15 CASSLASLRDTEAFF TGTGCCAGCAGCTTAGCCTCATTAAGGGACACTGAAGCTTTCTTT
TRBJ1-6 few TRBD1 TRBV30 13 CAWRDRGNSPLHF TGTGCCTGGAGAGACAGGGGAAATTCACCCCTCCACTTT
TRBJ2-2 - - TRBV20-1 15 CSARDRGEGVGELFF TGCAGTGCTAGAGATAGAGGCGAGGGCGTGGGGGAGCTGTTTTTT
TRBJ1-6 - - TRBV25-1 13 CASRQGSNSPLHF TGTGCCAGCAGACAGGGTAGTAATTCACCCCTCCACTTT
TRBJ1-2 medium-sized - TRBV15 15 CATSRDLEARGGYTF TGTGCCACCAGCAGAGATTTGGAAGCCCGTGGCGGCTACACCTTC
TRBJ1-2 - - TRBV20-1 12 CSASQGIYGYTF TGCAGTGCTTCCCAGGGGATCTATGGCTACACCTTC
TRBJ2-2 few - TRBV7-2 15 CASRIPGTQGGELFF TGTGCCAGCAGAATCCCCGGGACACAGGGCGGGGAGCTGTTTTTT
TRBJ1-4 - TRBD1 TRBV7-9 14 CASGRGRVGEKLFF TGTGCCAGCGGCAGGGGGCGCGTAGGTGAAAAACTGTTTTTT
TRBJ2-4 - - TRBV7-9 16 CASSEGLSGGKNIQYF TGTGCCAGCAGCGAGGGACTCTCTGGGGGCAAAAACATTCAGTACTTC
TRBJ2-3 - TRBD2 TRBV20-1 14 CSALVGLRTDTQYF TGCAGTGCCCTAGTGGGACTACGCACAGATACGCAGTATTTT
TRBJ2-7 - - TRBV6-2/TRBV6-3 12 CASTEQNYEQYF TGTGCCAGCACGGAACAGAACTACGAGCAGTACTTC
TRBJ2-2 - TRBD2 TRBV7-3 15 CASSFSTGGAGELFF TGTGCCAGCAGCTTCTCCACCGGGGGGGCCGGGGAGCTGTTTTTT
TRBJ1-6 few - TRBV27 14 CASRSDLYNSPLHF TGTGCCAGCAGATCTGACCTCTATAATTCACCCCTCCACTTT